Presented here are 18 T cell receptor beta chains from one specimen sequenced in a study of human T cells and chemical hapten exposure. TCRdb analysed the RACE reads with MiXCR anew, one entry per CDR3 protein. Of under 85,000 distinct CDR3 sequences listed, under 13% were seen once; the top ten hold around 7%. Regarding time point: patch test 2, 6 weeks after DPC sensitization. Treatment given: therapeutic diphenylcyclopropenone sensitization with weekly scalp DPC. The starting material was whole blood, obtained in connection with sensitization to the hapten diphenylcyclopropenone (DPC). The receptor set was obtained from a woman between 45 and 65 years old with alopecia areata. Some clones in this sample may be carry-over from other donors' samples.

The V and J genes are TRBV2 and TRBJ1-4; no reliable D call. V was clipped by 6 bases and J by 1 base, with 9 bases between them. The CDR3 has 14 residues. Germline-derived CDR1 and CDR2 are SNHLY and FYNNEI. CDR3 in DNA: TGTGCCAGCAGGGCCCTTGAAACTAATGAAAAACTGTTTTTT. Protein product: CASRALETNEKLFF.

This clonotype has at least ten counts. The V and J genes are TRBV2 and TRBJ1-5; tentative D call: TRBD1 (6 bases). The CDR3 has 15 residues. Germline V gives CDR1 SNHLY, CDR2 FYNNEI. Trimming left V 6 bases short and J 3 bases short, with 15 bases between. This chain's CDR3 is CASSIPTGINQPQHF. The CDR3, as DNA: TGTGCCAGCAGCATACCAACAGGGATCAATCAGCCCCAGCATTTT.

Ten or more counts support this clonotype. The V gene is TRBV3-1, the J gene TRBJ2-7; 7 nucleotides match TRBD2. The V gene end was trimmed by 0 bases and the J gene end by 12 bases; junction bases not matched to a gene: 5. This CDR3 contains 12 residues. Looked up from germline, CDR1 is LGHDT and CDR2 is YNNKEL (reference sequence). This chain's CDR3 is CASSQETGRPYF. CDR3 coding DNA: TGTGCCAGCAGCCAAGAAACCGGGAGGCCGTACTTC.

This clonotype appeared many times. CDR3 sequence: CASSLGTAGRNEQYF. CDR3 nucleotides: TGTGCCAGCAGCTTAGGAACGGCAGGGAGGAACGAGCAGTACTTC. The genes are TRBV7-2 and TRBJ2-7; the D gene is possibly TRBD2 (6 bases). The length of the CDR3 is 15 residues. V was pared by 1 base and J by 5 bases, with 15 bases between. The germline CDR1 and CDR2 sequences are SGHTA and FQGNSA.

The table lists this clonotype with many counts. This chain uses TRBV10-3 with TRBJ1-1; D remains unclear. Germline V gene sequence: CDR1 ENHRY, CDR2 SYGVKD. CDR3 length equals 20 residues. V lost 3 bases and J 3 bases, leaving 29 bases between the germline ends. In nucleotides, the CDR3 is TGTGCCATCAGTGAACTCCTGGTCGATAGGATTAGTCTCGGGGACACTGAAGCTTTCTTT. Its translation: CAISELLVDRISLGDTEAFF.

In this sample, this clonotype turned up many times. The J gene is TRBJ2-1, the V gene TRBV12-3 or TRBV12-4; possibly TRBD1 for D (6 bases). V lost 6 bases and J lost 9, with 12 bases in between. This CDR3 contains 12 residues. This CDR3 reads CASSPLRGEQFF. The CDR3 region has the DNA TGTGCCAGCAGCCCACTCAGGGGTGAGCAGTTCTTC.

This clonotype was recorded many times. V gene TRBV7-3 combines with J gene TRBJ2-2; D is uncertain. CDR3 length: 15 residues. The germline CDR1 and CDR2 sequences are SGHTA and FQGTGA. Between the trimmed V and J ends, which lost 5 bases and 6 bases, there was a span of 16 bases. Here the CDR3 DNA reads TGTGCCAGCAGCCCCACTGTCCACCCCTCCGGGGAGCTGTTTTTT. Its translation is CASSPTVHPSGELFF.

This clonotype showed up many times. The DNA for the CDR3 is TGTGCCAGCAGCGGACTGGTGAACACTGAAGCTTTCTTT. This translates into CASSGLVNTEAFF. The chain joins TRBV7-8 to TRBJ1-1; no reliable D call. CDR3 length equals 13 residues. Germline loops: CDR1 SGHVS, CDR2 FQNEAQ. V was trimmed by 5 bases and J by 0 bases, leaving 7 bases between them.

Here the CDR3 reads CASSPESRANIQYF. Written as DNA, the CDR3 is TGTGCCAGCAGCCCGGAGTCCAGGGCAAACATTCAGTACTTC. The chain recombines TRBV7-2 with TRBJ2-4; D may be TRBD1 (5 bases). With 5 bases removed from V and 6 bases from J, the gap between germline ends came to 14 bases. The CDR3 is 14 residues long. Germline V lookup: CDR1 SGHTA, CDR2 FQGNSA. The variable domain in full, with the rest retrieved from reference TRBV7-2 and TRBJ2-4, is GAGVSQSPSNKVTEKGKDVELRCDPISGHTALYWYRQSLGQGLEFLIYFQGNSAPDKSGLPSDRFSAERTGGSVSTLTIQRTQQEDSAVYLCASSPESRANIQYFGAGTRLSVL.

This clonotype was seen at least ten times. The V and J genes are TRBV3-1 and TRBJ2-7; 12 bases map to TRBD2. Per the germline V gene, CDR1 is LGHDT and CDR2 is YNNKEL (reference sequence). J gave up 3 bases and V 5 bases, and 5 bases lay outside the gene matches. CDR3 length equals 15 residues. In DNA, the CDR3 is TGTGCCAGCAGCAGGACTAGCGGGGAACGCTACGAGCAGTACTTC. Protein product: CASSRTSGERYEQYF.

This clonotype showed up many times. The V gene is TRBV5-1, the J gene TRBJ2-7; TRBD1 matches at 7 bases. CDR1 and CDR2 (germline): SGHRS, YFSETQ. The CDR3 is 18 residues long. J was trimmed by 0 bases and V by 2 bases; bases with no gene match: 14. The CDR3 DNA is TGCGCCAGCAGCTTACAACCTCCGACAGGGTCCTTCTCCTACGAGCAGTACTTC. As protein: CASSLQPPTGSFSYEQYF.

Ten or more counts support this clonotype. V gene TRBV29-1 combines with J gene TRBJ2-5; D may be TRBD1 (6 bases). V was shortened by 8 bases and J by 5 bases, with 12 bases between the two germline ends. The CDR3 runs 11 residues. CDR1 and CDR2 (germline): SQVTM, ANQGSEA. CDR3 sequence reads: CSTQGPETQYF. The CDR3 DNA reads TGCAGCACACAGGGTCCTGAGACCCAGTACTTC.

As for this clonotype: A much larger clone differs from this one at a single base, so this may be a read error. This chain connects TRBV19 to TRBJ2-7; D ambiguous. CDR3 size: 15 residues. CDR1 and CDR2 from the germline V gene are LNHDA and SQIVND (reference sequence). CDR3 in amino acids: CASSIPAVPASEQDF. The CDR3 coding sequence is TGTGCCAGTAGTATTCCTGCTGTGCCGGCCTCCGAGCAGGACTTC.

This clonotype was recorded at least ten times. The gene calls are TRBV2 and TRBJ2-1; tentative D call: TRBD2 (5 bases). This CDR3 spans 13 amino acids. Germline CDR1 SNHLY, CDR2 FYNNEI. The germline V and J ends were trimmed by 8 bases and 9 bases, with 17 bases remaining between them. The CDR3 bases are TGTGCCAGCGCCGACTCACGGGGTGGTGAGCAGTTCTTC. It yields the protein CASADSRGGEQFF.

This clonotype was observed many times. The J gene is TRBJ2-1, the V gene TRBV7-2; 9 bases agree with TRBD1. After removal of 2 bases from V and 7 bases from J, the junction contained 6 bases not matched to a gene. In germline, CDR1 is SGHTA, CDR2 FQGNSA. The CDR3 has 15 amino acids. CDR3 nucleotide sequence: TGTGCCAGCAGCTTATTCGGACAGGGGCGAAATGAGCAGTTCTTC. Amino acid sequence: CASSLFGQGRNEQFF.

The chain employs TRBV3-1 and TRBJ2-2, with a possible D match to TRBD1 (6 bases). V was clipped by 4 bases and J by 5 bases, with 14 bases between them. The CDR3 spans 15 residues. Germline V lookup: CDR1 LGHDT, CDR2 YNNKEL (reference sequence). CDR3 nucleotides: TGTGCCAGCAGCCCCAGGGGAGCGCGGACCGGGGAGCTGTTTTTT. Translation: CASSPRGARTGELFF.

The chain combines TRBV21-1 with TRBJ1-2. TRBV21-1 counts as a pseudogene. CDR3 length: 13 amino acids. CDR3 nucleotide sequence: TGTGCCAGCAGCAAAGGGACGGTCTATGGCTACACCTTC. Amino acids: CASSKGTVYGYTF.

V is TRBV5-1 and J is TRBJ2-2; 7 bases agree with TRBD2. The CDR3 sequence is 14 residues long. Germline V gene sequence: CDR1 SGHRS, CDR2 YFSETQ. Trimming took 3 bases from V and 4 from J; bases not matched to a gene: 3. Here the CDR3 reads CASSYGGSTGELFF. DNA of the CDR3: TGCGCCAGCAGCTACGGGGGGAGCACCGGGGAGCTGTTTTTT. Variable domain in full (rest from reference TRBV5-1 and TRBJ2-2): KAGVTQTPRYLIKTRGQQVTLSCSPISGHRSVSWYQQTPGQGLQFLFEYFSETQRNKGNFPGRFSGRQFSNSRSEMNVSTLELGDSALYLCASSYGGSTGELFFGEGSRLTVL.